This passage covers 18 T cell receptor beta chains from one sample sequenced in a study of OX40 agonist ivuxolimab in advanced cancers. Clones were read by immunoSEQ multiplex PCR, and TCRdb kept only the in-frame ones, dropping some. The table has under 55,000 clones, roughly 91% seen once. The sample consisted of CD4+ or CD8+ T cells sorted from blood, taken in a trial of the OX40 agonist ivuxolimab. The receptors shown here come from an adult with an advanced solid tumor such as melanoma, head and neck, liver or kidney cancer.

This rearrangement joins TRBV6-5 to TRBJ2-7, with TRBD1 matching over 10 bases. The CDR3 runs to 14 residues. The germline V gene encodes CDR1 MNHEY and CDR2 SVGAGI. The V gene end was trimmed by 8 bases and the J gene end by 3 bases; junction bases not matched to a gene: 7. The CDR3 spells CASCSGTGVYEQYF. The DNA of the CDR3 is TGTGCCAGCTGCTCCGGGACAGGGGTCTACGAGCAGTACTTC.

The rearrangement links TRBV4-3 to TRBJ2-7, with 9 positions matching TRBD1. The CDR3 runs to 16 residues. Losses at the gene ends were 1 base for V and 4 bases for J; bases not matched to a gene: 8. Germline V gene sequence: CDR1 LGHNA, CDR2 YSLEER. The CDR3 spells CASSQGLSGQGYEQYF. CDR3 nucleotide sequence: TGCGCCAGCAGCCAAGGATTGTCGGGACAGGGTTACGAGCAGTACTTC.

The J gene is TRBJ2-1, the V gene TRBV25-1; 7 bases agree with TRBD2. Losses at the gene ends were 6 bases for V and 4 bases for J; bases not matched to a gene: 6. From germline, CDR1 is MGHDK and CDR2 SYGVNS. This CDR3 region has 14 residues. The CDR3 here is CASRRYGRYNEQFF. For the CDR3, the DNA is TGTGCCAGCAGGAGGTACGGGAGGTACAATGAGCAGTTCTTC. The variable domain in full, completed from reference TRBV25-1 and TRBJ2-1, reads EADIYQTPRYLVIGTGKKITLECSQTMGHDKMYWYQQDPGMELHLIHYSYGVNSTEKGDLSSESTVSRIRTEHFPLTLESARPSHTSQYLCASRRYGRYNEQFFGPGTRLTVL.

The V and J genes are TRBV6-5 and TRBJ1-5; D remains unclear. CDR3 size: 13 residues. In germline, CDR1 is MNHEY, CDR2 SVGAGI. V lost 2 bases and J 0 bases, leaving 2 bases between the germline ends. The CDR3 protein is CASSYNSNQPQHF. CDR3 bases: TGTGCCAGCAGTTACAATAGCAATCAGCCCCAGCATTTT.

The chain employs TRBV4-1 and TRBJ2-1; 11 positions match TRBD1. CDR1 and CDR2 from the germline V gene are MGHRA and YSYEKL. V lost 4 bases and J lost 4; bases outside the gene matches: 6. This CDR3 is 16 amino acids long. The DNA for the CDR3 is TGCGCCAGCAGCCTCCACGGGACAGGGGGGTACAATGAGCAGTTCTTC. It codes for CASSLHGTGGYNEQFF.

The chain couples TRBV11-3 to TRBJ2-5; TRBD1 matches at 8 bases. Germline-derived CDR1 and CDR2 are SGHNT and YENEEA. The CDR3 runs to 18 residues. With 0 bases clipped from V and 1 base from J, the junction kept 10 bases outside the gene matches. The CDR3 DNA follows: TGTGCCAGCAGCTTAGACATTACGCACAGGGGGTGCCAAGAGACCCAGTACTTC. It translates to CASSLDITHRGCQETQYF.

This chain joins TRBV9 and TRBJ1-3; 11 bases align to TRBD1. V dropped 7 bases and J dropped 6; count of bases not matched to a gene: 3. CDR1 and CDR2 (germline): SGDLS, YYNGEE. The CDR3 is 13 residues long. In nucleotides, the CDR3 is TGTGCCAGCGGGACAGGGGGAGTAAACACCATATATTTT. It codes for CASGTGGVNTIYF.

The chain is built from TRBV28 and TRBJ2-7; 9 nucleotides line up with TRBD2. V trimming: 6 bases; J trimming: 1 base; junction bases outside the gene matches: 4. The CDR3 length is 14 residues. Per germline, CDR1 MDHEN and CDR2 SYDVKM. Here the CDR3 reads CASRDSGSSYEQYF. As DNA, the CDR3 is TGTGCCAGCAGGGATAGCGGGAGTTCCTACGAGCAGTACTTC.

The V call is TRBV7-2, the J call TRBJ2-7; maybe TRBD2 (5 bases). V was clipped by 5 bases and J by 6 bases, with 8 bases between them. The CDR3 spans 11 residues. Germline CDR1 is SGHTA and CDR2 is FQGNSA. The chain's CDR3 is CASSGGSEQYF. DNA for the CDR3: TGTGCCAGCAGCGGAGGTTCCGAGCAGTACTTC.

The chain links TRBV6-5 to TRBJ2-2, with a tentative D call TRBD1 (5 bases). Germline V lookup: CDR1 MNHEY, CDR2 SVGAGI. Trimming pared 0 bases from V and 6 bases from J, leaving 8 bases between. This CDR3 contains 14 residues. CDR3 amino acids: CASSYSRDPGELFF. The CDR3 nucleotides are TGTGCCAGCAGTTACTCCAGGGATCCCGGGGAGCTGTTTTTT.

The chain links TRBV23-1 to TRBJ2-7, with D possibly TRBD1 on 5 matching bases. TRBV23-1 qualifies as an ORF whose function is uncertain. CDR3 length: 12 residues. V gave up 2 bases and J gave up 6 bases, with 8 bases separating them. CDR3 in amino acids: CASSQQGPEQYF. The CDR3 DNA follows: TGCGCCAGCAGTCAACAGGGTCCCGAGCAGTACTTC.

The rearrangement uses TRBV6-5 and TRBJ2-2; D call uncertain. Trimming took 0 bases from V and 5 from J, leaving 4 bases between them. Germline values: CDR1 MNHEY, CDR2 SVGAGI. This CDR3 is 13 amino acids long. CDR3 in DNA: TGTGCCAGCAGTTACTCGGAGACCGGGGAGCTGTTTTTT. Translated, it gives CASSYSETGELFF.

This rearrangement joins TRBV4-1 to TRBJ1-5; 7 positions agree with TRBD1. Trimming took 5 bases from V and 6 from J; bases not matched to a gene: 10. The germline V gene encodes CDR1 MGHRA and CDR2 YSYEKL. This CDR3 spans 15 amino acids. This chain's CDR3 is CASSNWDSRLQPQHF. The CDR3 bases are TGCGCCAGCAGCAATTGGGACAGCCGCCTTCAGCCCCAGCATTTT.

V gene TRBV19 combines with J gene TRBJ2-1, with D possibly TRBD1 on 5 matching bases. Germline V gene sequence: CDR1 LNHDA, CDR2 SQIVND (reference sequence). There are 12 residues in the CDR3. V gave up 0 bases and J gave up 13 bases, with 10 bases separating them. This CDR3 is CASSIEGVDQFF. In DNA, the CDR3 is TGTGCCAGTAGTATAGAAGGGGTCGACCAGTTCTTC.

The chain employs TRBV29-1 and TRBJ2-7, with D perhaps given as TRBD1 or TRBD2 (5 bases each). This CDR3 has 13 residues. Germline-derived CDR1 and CDR2 are SQVTM and ANQGSEA. Trimming stripped 4 bases from V and 2 bases from J, with 12 bases between. CDR3 DNA: TGCAGCGTTGGGGGCCCGGGGCCCTACGAGCAGTACTTC. Its protein product is CSVGGPGPYEQYF.

This chain uses TRBV7-6 with TRBJ2-4; no definite D call. CDR1 is SGHVS, CDR2 FNYEAQ, per germline. Trimming stripped 2 bases from V and 5 bases from J, with 13 bases between. This CDR3 contains 15 residues. The CDR3 DNA is TGTGCCAGCAGCTTACATCGAGGAAGGGAAAACATTCAGTACTTC. Translation gives CASSLHRGRENIQYF.

The chain joins TRBV2 to TRBJ2-1, with 9 positions matching TRBD2. CDR3 length equals 15 residues. Trimming cost V 3 bases and J 4 bases; bases outside gene matches: 4. Germline V gene lookup returns CDR1 SNHLY and CDR2 FYNNEI. CDR3 coding DNA: TGTGCCAGCAGTGAGGGACTAGCAGCTTACAATGAGCAGTTCTTC. It yields the protein CASSEGLAAYNEQFF.

This clone showed up just once. This sequence joins TRBV5-8 and TRBJ2-2; no reliable D call. The germline V and J ends were trimmed by 6 bases and 6 bases, with 9 bases remaining between them. Germline-derived CDR1 and CDR2 are SGHTS and YDEGEE. CDR3 size: 12 residues. CDR3 bases: TGTGCCAGCAACTCCCCCCCCGGGGAGCTGTTTTTT. Translated, it gives CASNSPPGELFF.